This T cell receptor (beta chain) was observed in a study of response to subunit inactivated influenza vaccine. Comments on this clonotype: Its antigen is as yet unknown.

Study conclusions and caveats: Authors suggested that a seasonal influenza vaccination recruits few new T cells each time.

CDR3 size: 15 residues. Germline trimming cut 5 bases from V and 10 bases from J; bases unmatched to any gene: 9. TCRdb passed the RT-PCR reads through MiXCR, listing each CDR3 protein once. The sample has around 600,000 distinct CDR3 sequences, approximately 10% seen once. These data were also reused for a study on T cells expressing NK-cell markers. According to that study: A 5'RACE template switching approach incorporating UMIs was used to make TCR beta cDNA.

The TCR comes from a man aged 50-60 years who received an inactivated influenza vaccine. V is TRBV12-3 or TRBV12-4 and J is TRBJ2-1; 12 nucleotides agree with TRBD2. The source material was PBMCs from blood, sampled on the day of vaccination. The CDR3 DNA is TGTGCCAGCAGTGTACTAGCGGGGGGTCGGTCGGAGCAGTTCTTC. Amino acids: CASSVLAGGRSEQFF.